This T cell receptor (beta chain) came from a study of blood T cells in healthy people across ages. General study points: More naive CD4+ cells and higher diversity marked long-lived donors relative to aged donors.

On this clonotype itself: Its specificity is not known.

The authors ran a second PCR of about 7 to 11 cycles using a sample-barcoded 5' primer and a J-beta primer mix. One entry per CDR3 protein, called by TCRdb with MiXCR from the 5' RACE reads. The sample yields 600,000 to 1,000,000 distinct CDR3 sequences, 58% seen once. Material: blood. This receptor was obtained from a man aged 25 to 45 in good health.

The DNA of the CDR3 is TGTGCCACCAGCTCCCCAGGGACAGGGGACAATGAGCAGTTCTTC. Translated, it gives CATSSPGTGDNEQFF. This sequence joins TRBV24-1 and TRBJ2-1; 10 positions match TRBD1. The CDR3 contains 15 residues. After removal of 7 bases from V and 5 bases from J, the junction contained 7 bases not matched to a gene. Germline CDR1 is KGHDR and CDR2 is SFDVKD.